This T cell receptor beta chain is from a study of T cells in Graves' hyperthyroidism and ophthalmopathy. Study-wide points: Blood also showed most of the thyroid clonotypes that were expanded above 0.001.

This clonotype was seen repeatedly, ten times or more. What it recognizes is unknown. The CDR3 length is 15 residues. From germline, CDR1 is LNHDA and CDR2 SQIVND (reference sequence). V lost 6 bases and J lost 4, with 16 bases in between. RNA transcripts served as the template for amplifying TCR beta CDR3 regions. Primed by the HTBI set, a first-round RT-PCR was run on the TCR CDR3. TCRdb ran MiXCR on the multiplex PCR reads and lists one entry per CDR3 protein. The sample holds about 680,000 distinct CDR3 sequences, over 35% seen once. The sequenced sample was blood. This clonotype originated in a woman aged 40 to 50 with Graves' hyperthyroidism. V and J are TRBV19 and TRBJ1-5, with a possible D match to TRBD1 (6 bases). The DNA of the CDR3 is TGTGCCAGTAGCCCCCAGGGCAGGGGAAATCAGCCCCAGCATTTT. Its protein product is CASSPQGRGNQPQHF.